This entry lists 20 T cell receptor beta chains sequenced from one sample in a study of Graves' ophthalmopathy and Graves' hyperthyroidism. RNA transcripts were the source from which TCR beta CDR3 regions were amplified. In the first round, RT-PCR was carried out with HTBI primers, and a multiplex PCR formed the second round. TCRdb reprocessed the multiplex PCR reads via MiXCR and lists one record per CDR3 protein. The sample consists of some 240,000 distinct CDR3 sequences, around 42% of them appearing once. Sequencing was done on a sample of peripheral blood. All receptors come from an adult man with Graves' ophthalmopathy.

As for this clonotype: At one of its ends the junction is not consistent with the germline gene, which may arise from a read error. CDR3 residues: CASSLATRTNDAEANVLTF. For the CDR3, the DNA is TGTGCCAGCAGTTTAGCTACGAGGACCAATGATGCCGAGGCCAACGTCCTGACTTTC. The rearrangement uses TRBV13 and TRBJ2-6; no reliable D call. The CDR3 loop spans 19 amino acids. Looked up from germline, CDR1 is PRHDT and CDR2 is FYEKMQ (reference sequence).

The rearrangement uses TRBV13 and TRBJ1-4; TRBD1 matches at 10 bases. The CDR3 spans 14 residues. The V gene's germline CDR1 is PRHDT and CDR2 FYEKMQ (reference sequence). The V segment lost 4 bases and the J segment 11 bases; nucleotides outside the gene matches: 7. This CDR3 reads CASSSGTGAGKLFF. The CDR3 DNA is TGTGCCAGCAGCTCCGGGACAGGGGCTGGGAAACTGTTTTTT.

The chain joins TRBV20-1 to TRBJ1-3; no reliable D call. V shed 3 bases and J shed 0 bases, with 3 bases lying between them. The CDR3 totals 12 residues. The germline V gene has CDR1 DFQATT and CDR2 SNEGSKA (reference sequence). CDR3 sequence reads: CSASASGNTIYF. The CDR3 DNA follows: TGCAGTGCTAGCGCCTCTGGAAACACCATATATTTT.

The table lists this clonotype with a few counts. V and J are TRBV12-3 or TRBV12-4 and TRBJ1-2; D perhaps matches TRBD1 (5 bases). V shed 4 bases and J shed 6 bases, with 9 bases lying between them. The CDR3 spans 12 residues. The CDR3: CASSWGGNGYTF. The CDR3 nucleotides read TGTGCCAGCAGTTGGGGGGGAAATGGCTACACCTTC.

This clonotype occurred once. CDR3 in amino acids: CASSYSGGNYGYTF. CDR3 bases: TGTGCCAGCAGTTACTCAGGAGGGAACTATGGCTACACCTTC. The rearrangement uses TRBV6-5 and TRBJ1-2; D gene uncertain. The CDR3 length is 14 residues. V dropped 0 bases and J dropped 2 bases, with 7 bases sitting between them. Per germline, CDR1 MNHEY and CDR2 SVGAGI.

About this clonotype itself: At one end, the junction sequence differs from germline, possibly due to a read error. CDR3 sequence (DNA): TGTGCTAGCAGCTGGAGGACAGGGAACGGGGAGACCCAGTACTTC. Translated, it gives CASSWRTGNGETQYF. The chain uses TRBV7-7 and TRBJ2-5; TRBD1 aligns across 8 bases. The CDR3 sequence is 15 residues long. Germline V lookup: CDR1 SSHAT, CDR2 FNYEAQ (reference sequence).

This clonotype was picked up one time. V gene TRBV6-6 combines with J gene TRBJ2-2; D uncertain. Germline CDR1 reads MNHNY; CDR2 reads SVGAGI (reference sequence). V lost 0 bases, J lost 7 bases, and 12 bases lay in between. The CDR3 has 15 amino acids. CDR3 coding DNA: TGTGCCAGCAGTTACTCGAGGCTCCCAGGCGGGGAGCTGTTTTTT. Protein sequence: CASSYSRLPGGELFF.

The chain employs TRBV7-3 and TRBJ1-1; D gene unclear. The CDR3 is 13 residues long. V lost 1 base, J lost 8 bases, and 11 bases lay in between. The germline V gene has CDR1 SGHTA and CDR2 FQGTGA. The CDR3 spells CASSLMVASEAFF. CDR3 sequence (DNA): TGTGCCAGCAGCTTAATGGTGGCCAGCGAAGCTTTCTTT.

V and J are TRBV6-5 and TRBJ1-4; D might be TRBD1 (5 bases). The germline V gene encodes CDR1 MNHEY and CDR2 SVGAGI. This CDR3 is 15 amino acids long. V lost 0 bases and J lost 7, with 12 bases in between. CDR3 nucleotides: TGTGCCAGCAGTTACTCCCAGGGAGGGTTTGAAAAACTGTTTTTT. Residues: CASSYSQGGFEKLFF.

The V and J genes are TRBV19 and TRBJ1-1; 7 bases match TRBD1. V lost 4 bases and J lost 5; bases outside the gene matches: 10. The CDR3 runs to 15 residues. Looked up from germline, CDR1 is LNHDA and CDR2 is SQIVND (reference sequence). The CDR3 reads CASSRTGVRGTEAFF. CDR3 in DNA: TGTGCCAGTAGTAGAACAGGGGTGAGAGGGACTGAAGCTTTCTTT.

This clonotype was observed a handful of times. This chain uses TRBV5-6 with TRBJ2-7; a weak D match, TRBD2 (5 bases). The length of the CDR3 is 16 residues. Germline CDR1 SGHDT, CDR2 YYEEEE. V lost 0 bases to trimming and J lost 2 bases, with 15 bases between them. The CDR3 DNA sequence: TGTGCCAGCAGCTTGGCCGGTAGCGCTACGCCCTACGAGCAGTACTTC. Its translation: CASSLAGSATPYEQYF. The full variable domain, completed using reference TRBV5-6 and TRBJ2-7, is DAGVTQSPTHLIKTRGQQVTLRCSPKSGHDTVSWYQQALGQGPQFIFQYYEEEERQRGNFPDRFSGHQFPNYSSELNVNALLLGDSALYLCASSLAGSATPYEQYFGPGTRLTVT.

This chain joins TRBV5-1 and TRBJ1-4; a weak D match, TRBD1 (6 bases). Germline lookup yields CDR1 SGHRS and CDR2 YFSETQ. V was pared by 1 base and J by 5 bases, with 9 bases between. The CDR3 runs 14 residues. CDR3 DNA: TGCGCCAGCAGCTTGCCAGGACAGAATGAAAAACTGTTTTTT. This encodes CASSLPGQNEKLFF.

The genes are TRBV29-1 and TRBJ1-1; D gene ambiguous. The length of the CDR3 is 10 residues. CDR1 and CDR2 from the germline V gene are SQVTM and ANQGSEA. Deletions cut 5 bases from V and 5 bases from J, with 6 bases between. The CDR3 sequence is CSVQGTEAFF. DNA for the CDR3: TGCAGCGTTCAAGGAACTGAAGCTTTCTTT.

In regard to this clonotype: Relative to the germline gene, one junction end is altered; a read error may explain this. This chain connects TRBV14 to TRBJ1-2; 7 nucleotides agree with TRBD1. CDR1 SGHDN and CDR2 FVKESK come from the germline V gene. The CDR3 is 14 residues long. The CDR3 region has the DNA TGTGCCAGCGGCCACCGAGGGACAGACTATGGCTACACCTTC. This codes for CASGHRGTDYGYTF. The full variable domain, with the rest looked up from reference TRBV14 and TRBJ1-2, is EAGVTQFPSHSVIEKGQTVTLRCDPISGHDNLYWYRRVMGKEIKFLLHFVKESKQDESGMPNNRFLAERTGGTYSTLKVQPAELEDSGVYFCASGHRGTDYGYTFGSGTRLTVV.

The gene calls are TRBV29-1 and TRBJ1-2; a possible D gene is TRBD1 (5 bases). The germline CDR1 and CDR2 sequences are SQVTM and ANQGSEA. The V end was cut by 4 bases, the J end by 3 bases, with 12 bases between. This CDR3 comprises 13 residues. CDR3 sequence (DNA): TGCAGCGTTGTTATCAGGGCGGACTATGGCTACACCTTC. This gives the protein CSVVIRADYGYTF. The whole variable domain, filled in from reference TRBV29-1 and TRBJ1-2, reads SAVISQKPSRDICQRGTSLTIQCQVDSQVTMMFWYRQQPGQSLTLIATANQGSEATYESGFVIDKFPISRPNLTFSTLTVSNMSPEDSSIYLCSVVIRADYGYTFGSGTRLTVV.

The sample holds a few counts of this clonotype. The chain joins TRBV29-1 to TRBJ2-3, with TRBD2 as a possible D gene (5 bases). Deletions cut 5 bases from V and 4 bases from J, with 16 bases between. CDR1 is SQVTM and CDR2 is ANQGSEA in the germline V gene. CDR3 length: 14 residues. The CDR3 sequence is CSVSTSWSPDTQYF. The CDR3 DNA sequence: TGCAGCGTTTCTACTAGTTGGAGCCCAGATACGCAGTATTTT.

The J gene is TRBJ1-2, the V gene TRBV7-3; 8 nucleotides line up with TRBD1. This CDR3 is built from 16 residues. V gave up 4 bases and J gave up 6 bases; unmatched junction bases: 13. From germline, CDR1 is SGHTA and CDR2 FQGTGA. CDR3 sequence reads: CASSWRGQVVGDGYTF. CDR3 nucleotides: TGTGCCAGCAGCTGGCGGGGACAGGTGGTTGGTGATGGCTACACCTTC.

The genes are TRBV2 and TRBJ1-4; D gene unclear. CDR3 length: 13 amino acids. CDR1 and CDR2 (germline): SNHLY, FYNNEI. V was pared by 7 bases and J by 3 bases, with 9 bases between. The CDR3 DNA reads as TGTGCCAGCAAAGTTGGGGCTAATGAAAAACTGTTTTTT. Its protein product is CASKVGANEKLFF.

This clonotype was seen a few times. The rearrangement links TRBV20-1 to TRBJ2-7; 9 nucleotides line up with TRBD2. The germline V gene encodes CDR1 DFQATT and CDR2 SNEGSKA (reference sequence). CDR3 size: 15 residues. V lost 6 bases, J lost 4 bases, and 13 bases stayed unmatched. CDR3 nucleotides: TGCAGTGCCCCACCCCGTAGCGGGAGAGGGTACGAGCAGTACTTC. Translating it yields CSAPPRSGRGYEQYF.

This chain connects TRBV24-1 to TRBJ2-2, with 7 nucleotides matching TRBD1. Trimming at V came to 4 bases and at J to 5 bases, leaving 9 bases not matched to a gene. Germline V gives CDR1 KGHDR, CDR2 SFDVKD. This CDR3 has 16 amino acids. CDR3 amino acids: CATSDPGTEGTGELFF. In DNA, the CDR3 is TGTGCCACCAGTGACCCCGGGACAGAAGGGACCGGGGAGCTGTTTTTT.